This paragraph covers one T cell receptor beta chain sequence. Its antigen remains undetermined. No much larger clonotype is one base removed from it; base qualities were not supplied. The source of the sample is a study of shared clonotypes between healthy human individuals (dated by TCRdb to 2020 to 2022). About the study as a whole: The cohort included three men and a couple of women between 18 and 49 years of age. Per donor, leukapheresis produced somewhere between about 0.8 and 9 billion PBMCs. Different laboratories and diverse techniques were used to prepare libraries and sequence TCR repertoires, to increase sequencing depth and limit assay-specific biases. For each donor, CD4 naive and CD4 memory were each given three plates, CD8 naive was given two plates, and CD8 memory was given one plate. To estimate repertoire size and how much clonotypes are shared between individuals, the study performed deep sequencing of blood TCR repertoires from a few healthy adults. The paper's findings and limits, for the study overall: Sampling was limited to blood, and TCR repertoires in tissue likely differ from TCR repertoires in blood. When several donors were compared, the shared fraction of clonotypes was around 5% for naive CD4, 3.5% to 4% for naive CD8, 2.3% for memory CD4, and less than 0.45% for memory CD8. Even with the large sequencing depth, rarefaction of the sorted-subset datasets indicated that sequencing was incomplete. Pairwise subsampling indicated that sequencing depth was expected to affect the degree of clonotype sharing among donors. Compared with non-shared clonotypes, clonotypes shared by all four sorted-subset donors had higher generation probabilities. Estimated clonotype richness was generally larger for naive than for memory subsets. Because the study included only a small number of donors, the genetic and exposure-history diversity represented was limited.

The CDR3 numbers 15 residues from cysteine through phenylalanine. The sequence is cut down to CDR3 DNA, 45 bases in frame from base 1. According to the germline V gene, CDR1 reads SGHAT and CDR2 reads FQNNGV. V is cut back by 1 base and J by 4 bases, with 4 bases in the junction unmatched. Using the deep immunoSEQ assay, TCR CDR3 regions were amplified from genomic DNA by multiplex PCR. Extracted genomic DNA from each cell subset was distributed evenly across all wells of several immunoSEQ 96-well plates, and each plate was treated as a replicate. For sorted subsets, approximately 0.2 ug of genomic DNA, equivalent to some 30,000 T cell genomes, went into each replicate PCR. The purified libraries were quantified using a Qubit 3.0 fluorometer, sized with a Bioanalyzer 2100, and then quantified again using the KAPA Library Quantification kit. Every immunoSEQ 96-well plate was sequenced on a dedicated single-read 150-cycle Illumina NextSeq 550 flow cell. In the paper's pipeline: Because the immunoSEQ output included only junctional sequences and no quality scores, the filtering could not be the same as the filtering used for full-length reads. To assign V/J genes and CDR3, sequences were annotated against IMGT germline references using PyIR, a Python wrapper for IgBLAST v1.9. Reads with weak V/J assignments (E-value above 1e-6), missing CDR3, stop codons, out-of-frame junctions, or ambiguous translated residues were removed. V3J clonotypes were defined as sequences sharing an identical inferred V gene, J gene, and CDR3 amino acid sequence. Percentage overlap between repertoires was computed as shared unique clonotypes divided by the size of the smaller repertoire. RTK rarefaction, the Chao1 estimator, and Recon v2.1 estimates of unobserved clonotypes were used to assess repertoire richness. For all TCRbeta clonotypes obtained by the gDNA method from four donors, generation probabilities were computed with OLGA. The source is immuneACCESS, and TCRdb retained only in-frame sequences with V and J called. Part of the clones is not carried over; for the studies checked, unresolved V genes explain less than half of this, and the remainder is unexplained. The V and J calls and clone size come from that table; D and trimming were worked out from the DNA. The sample profile shows approximately 840,000 clones; 96% of them were found once. The top ten constitute about 0.25% of the sample.

For the CD8 naive samples, CD45RO-negative cells were positively selected for CCR7, yielding a CD45RA+CCR7+ population from which TemRA cells were excluded. Donors were healthy HIV-negative adults with no recently reported acute infections or vaccinations. Every donor was a Caucasian adult residing in Nashville, Tennessee, USA. Blood was collected by leukapheresis, and PBMCs were isolated by Ficoll-Histopaque density gradient centrifugation and then cryopreserved in liquid nitrogen vapor phase. Analytical flow cytometry was used to check the purity and quantity of each magnetically sorted T cell population. From each sorted fraction, genomic DNA was isolated and quantified by UV absorbance on a Nanodrop 2000c.

This receptor was obtained from a young man in good health. The sample was naive CD8+ T cells sorted from blood. The sample's cell subset or site label, decoded: CD45RA+CCR7+. The chain uses TRBV11-2 and TRBJ1-5; the central 7 bases match TRBD1. At the DNA level, the sequence is TGTGCCAGCAGCTTAGGAGGGGGCGCAAATCAGCCCCAGCATTTT. Translated, it reads CASSLGGGANQPQHF.